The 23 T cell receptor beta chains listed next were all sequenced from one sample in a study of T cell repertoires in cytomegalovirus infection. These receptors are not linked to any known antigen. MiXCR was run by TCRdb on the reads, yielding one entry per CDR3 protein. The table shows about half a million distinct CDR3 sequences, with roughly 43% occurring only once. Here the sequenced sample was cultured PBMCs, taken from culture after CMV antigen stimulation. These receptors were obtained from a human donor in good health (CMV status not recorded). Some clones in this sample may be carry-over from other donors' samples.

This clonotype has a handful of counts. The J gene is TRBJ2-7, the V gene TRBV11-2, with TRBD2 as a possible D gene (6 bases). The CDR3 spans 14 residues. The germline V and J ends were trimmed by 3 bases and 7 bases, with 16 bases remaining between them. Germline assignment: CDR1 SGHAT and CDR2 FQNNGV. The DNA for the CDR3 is TGTGCCAGCAGCTTGGGACTTCTGACGCTGGAGCAGTACTTC. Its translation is CASSLGLLTLEQYF.

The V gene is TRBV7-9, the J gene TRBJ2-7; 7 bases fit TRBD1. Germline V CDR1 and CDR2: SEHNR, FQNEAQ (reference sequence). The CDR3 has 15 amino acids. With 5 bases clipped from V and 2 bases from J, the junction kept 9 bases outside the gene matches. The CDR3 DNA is TGTGCCAGCAGCCTTGGTCAGGGGGTGACCTACGAGCAGTACTTC. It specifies CASSLGQGVTYEQYF.

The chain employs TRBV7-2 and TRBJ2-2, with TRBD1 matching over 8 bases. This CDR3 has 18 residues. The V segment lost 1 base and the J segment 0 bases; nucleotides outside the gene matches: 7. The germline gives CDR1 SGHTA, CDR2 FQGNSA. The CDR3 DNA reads TGTGCCAGCAGCTTAGGTCCGGGACAGGCGTCGAACACCGGGGAGCTGTTTTTT. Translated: CASSLGPGQASNTGELFF.

This chain's CDR3 is CASSLGSNSPLHF. Written as DNA, the CDR3 is TGTGCCAGCAGTTTAGGAAGTAATTCACCCCTCCACTTT. The V gene is TRBV27, the J gene TRBJ1-6; no definite D call. Trimming shortened V by 2 bases and J by 6 bases, and 5 bases separated the two germline ends. CDR3 length: 13 amino acids. CDR1 MNHEY and CDR2 SMNVEV come from the germline V gene (reference sequence).

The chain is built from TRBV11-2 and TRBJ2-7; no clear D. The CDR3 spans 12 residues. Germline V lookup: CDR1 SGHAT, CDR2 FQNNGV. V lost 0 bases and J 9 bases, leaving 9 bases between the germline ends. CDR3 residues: CASSLDRRGQYF. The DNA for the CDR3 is TGTGCCAGCAGCTTAGACCGCCGTGGGCAGTACTTC.

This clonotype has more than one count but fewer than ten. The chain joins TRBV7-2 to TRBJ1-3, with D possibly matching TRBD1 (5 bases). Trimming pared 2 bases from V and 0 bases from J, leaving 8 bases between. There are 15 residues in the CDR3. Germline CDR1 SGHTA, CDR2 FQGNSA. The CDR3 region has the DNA TGTGCCAGCAGCTTACAGGGTCCCTCTGGAAACACCATATATTTT. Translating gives CASSLQGPSGNTIYF.

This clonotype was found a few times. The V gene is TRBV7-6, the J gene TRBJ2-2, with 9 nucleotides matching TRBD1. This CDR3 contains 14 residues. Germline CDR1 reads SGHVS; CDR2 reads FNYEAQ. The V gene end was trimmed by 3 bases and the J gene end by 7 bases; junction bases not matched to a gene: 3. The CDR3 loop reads CASSFDRGIGELFF. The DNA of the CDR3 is TGTGCCAGCAGCTTCGACAGGGGGATCGGGGAGCTGTTTTTT.

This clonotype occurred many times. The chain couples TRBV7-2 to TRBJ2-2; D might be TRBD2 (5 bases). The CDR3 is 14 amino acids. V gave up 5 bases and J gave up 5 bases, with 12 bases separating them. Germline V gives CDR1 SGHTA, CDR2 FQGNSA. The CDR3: CASSPSTRTGELFF. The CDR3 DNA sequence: TGTGCCAGCAGCCCCTCTACTAGGACCGGGGAGCTGTTTTTT.

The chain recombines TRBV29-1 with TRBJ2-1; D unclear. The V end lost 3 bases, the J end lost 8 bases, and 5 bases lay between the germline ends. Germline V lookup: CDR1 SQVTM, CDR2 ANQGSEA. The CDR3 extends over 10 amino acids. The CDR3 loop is CSVDRDEQFF. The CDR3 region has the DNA TGCAGCGTTGATAGGGATGAGCAGTTCTTC.

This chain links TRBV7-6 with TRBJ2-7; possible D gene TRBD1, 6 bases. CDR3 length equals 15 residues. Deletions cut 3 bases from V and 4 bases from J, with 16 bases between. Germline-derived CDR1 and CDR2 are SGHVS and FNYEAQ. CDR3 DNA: TGTGCCAGCAGCTTGACGACAGTGGGGGCATACGAGCAGTACTTC. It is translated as CASSLTTVGAYEQYF.

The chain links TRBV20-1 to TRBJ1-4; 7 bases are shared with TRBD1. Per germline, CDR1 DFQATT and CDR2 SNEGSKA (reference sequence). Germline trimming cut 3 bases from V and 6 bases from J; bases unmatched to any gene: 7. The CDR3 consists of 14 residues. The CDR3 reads CSASPGTADEKLFF. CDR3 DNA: TGCAGTGCTAGTCCCGGGACAGCCGATGAAAAACTGTTTTTT.

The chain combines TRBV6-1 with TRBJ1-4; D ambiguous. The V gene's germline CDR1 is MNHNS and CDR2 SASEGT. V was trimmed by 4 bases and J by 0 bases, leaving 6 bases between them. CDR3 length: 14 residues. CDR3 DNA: TGTGCCAGCAGTGCAACTTCAACTAATGAAAAACTGTTTTTT. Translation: CASSATSTNEKLFF.

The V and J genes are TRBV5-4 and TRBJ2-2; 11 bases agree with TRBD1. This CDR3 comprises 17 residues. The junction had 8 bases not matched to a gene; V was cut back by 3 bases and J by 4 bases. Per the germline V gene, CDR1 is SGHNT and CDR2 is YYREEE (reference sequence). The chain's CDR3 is CASSSSPGTGGTGELFF. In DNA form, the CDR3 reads TGTGCCAGCAGCTCGTCACCCGGGACAGGGGGCACCGGGGAGCTGTTTTTT.

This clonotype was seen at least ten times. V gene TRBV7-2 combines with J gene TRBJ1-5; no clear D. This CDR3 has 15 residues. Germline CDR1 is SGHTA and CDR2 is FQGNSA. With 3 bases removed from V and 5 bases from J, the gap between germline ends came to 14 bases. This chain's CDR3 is CASSFLVGSDQPQHF. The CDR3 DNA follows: TGTGCCAGCAGCTTTCTGGTGGGGAGCGATCAGCCCCAGCATTTT.

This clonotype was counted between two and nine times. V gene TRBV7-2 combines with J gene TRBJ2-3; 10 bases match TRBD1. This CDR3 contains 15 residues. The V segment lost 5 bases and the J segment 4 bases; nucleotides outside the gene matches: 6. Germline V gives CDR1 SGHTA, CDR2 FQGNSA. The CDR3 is CASSLYGQGADTQYF. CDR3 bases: TGTGCCAGCAGCCTATATGGACAGGGGGCAGATACGCAGTATTTT.

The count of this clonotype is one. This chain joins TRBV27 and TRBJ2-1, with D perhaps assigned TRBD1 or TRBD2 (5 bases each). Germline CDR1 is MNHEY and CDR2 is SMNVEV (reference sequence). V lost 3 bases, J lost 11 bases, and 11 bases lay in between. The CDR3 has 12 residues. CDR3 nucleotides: TGTGCCAGCAGTTTCCGGGACGGGCAGCAGTTCTTC. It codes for CASSFRDGQQFF.

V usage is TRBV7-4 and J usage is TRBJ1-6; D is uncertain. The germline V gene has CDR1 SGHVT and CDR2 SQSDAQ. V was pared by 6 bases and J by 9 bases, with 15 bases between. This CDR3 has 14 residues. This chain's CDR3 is CASSQPGSISPLHF. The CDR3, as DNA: TGTGCCAGCAGTCAGCCGGGGAGCATTTCACCCCTCCACTTT.

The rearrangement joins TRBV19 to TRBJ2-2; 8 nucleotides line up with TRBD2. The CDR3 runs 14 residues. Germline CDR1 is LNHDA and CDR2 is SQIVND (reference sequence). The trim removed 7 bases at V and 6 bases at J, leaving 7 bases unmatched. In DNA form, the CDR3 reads TGTGCCAGTATTCAACGGGGGGGCTCCGGGGAGCTGTTTTTT. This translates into CASIQRGGSGELFF.

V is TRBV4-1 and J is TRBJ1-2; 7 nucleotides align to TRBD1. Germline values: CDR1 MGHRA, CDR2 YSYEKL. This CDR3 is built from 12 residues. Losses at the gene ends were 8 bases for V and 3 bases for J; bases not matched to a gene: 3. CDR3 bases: TGCGCCAGCGCCACAGGGGACTATGGCTACACCTTC. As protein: CASATGDYGYTF.

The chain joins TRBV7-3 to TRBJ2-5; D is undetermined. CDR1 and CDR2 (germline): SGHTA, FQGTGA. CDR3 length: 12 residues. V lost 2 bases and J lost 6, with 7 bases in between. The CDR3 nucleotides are TGTGCCAGCAGCTTAGGCCGGAAGACCCAGTACTTC. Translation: CASSLGRKTQYF.

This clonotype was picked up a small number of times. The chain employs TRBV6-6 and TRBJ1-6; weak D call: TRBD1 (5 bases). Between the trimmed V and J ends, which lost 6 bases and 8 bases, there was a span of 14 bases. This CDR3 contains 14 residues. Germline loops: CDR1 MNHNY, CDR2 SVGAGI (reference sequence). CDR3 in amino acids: CASSIRQGDSPLHF. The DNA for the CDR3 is TGTGCCAGCAGCATACGGCAGGGTGATTCACCCCTCCACTTT.

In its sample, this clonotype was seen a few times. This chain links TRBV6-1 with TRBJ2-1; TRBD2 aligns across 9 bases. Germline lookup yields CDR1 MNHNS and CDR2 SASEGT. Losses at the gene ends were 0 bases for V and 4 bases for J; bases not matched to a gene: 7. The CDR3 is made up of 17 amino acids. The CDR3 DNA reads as TGTGCCAGCAGTGAAGCGGTGGCGGGAGGGGCTTACAATGAGCAGTTCTTC. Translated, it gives CASSEAVAGGAYNEQFF.

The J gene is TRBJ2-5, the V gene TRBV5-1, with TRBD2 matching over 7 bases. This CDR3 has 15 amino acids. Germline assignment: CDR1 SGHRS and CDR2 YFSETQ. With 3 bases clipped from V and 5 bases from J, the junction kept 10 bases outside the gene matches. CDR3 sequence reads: CASSSTRGGGETQYF. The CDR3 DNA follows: TGCGCCAGCAGCTCCACCCGCGGGGGTGGGGAGACCCAGTACTTC.